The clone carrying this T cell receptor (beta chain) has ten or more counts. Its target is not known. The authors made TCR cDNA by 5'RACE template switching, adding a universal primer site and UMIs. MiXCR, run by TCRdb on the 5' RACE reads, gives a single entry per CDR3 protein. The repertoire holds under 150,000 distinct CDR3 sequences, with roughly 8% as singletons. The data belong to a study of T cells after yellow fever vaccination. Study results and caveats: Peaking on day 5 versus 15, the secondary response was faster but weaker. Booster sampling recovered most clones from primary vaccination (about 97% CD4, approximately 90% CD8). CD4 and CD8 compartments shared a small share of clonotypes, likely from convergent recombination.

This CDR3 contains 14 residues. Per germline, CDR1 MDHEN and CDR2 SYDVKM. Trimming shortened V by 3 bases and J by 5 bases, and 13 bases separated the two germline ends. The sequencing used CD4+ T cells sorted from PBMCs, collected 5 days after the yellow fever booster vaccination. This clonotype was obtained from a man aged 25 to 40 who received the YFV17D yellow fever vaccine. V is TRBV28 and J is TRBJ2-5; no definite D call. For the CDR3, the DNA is TGTGCCAGCAGTTTGTCTGGTCGTCGGGAGACCCAGTACTTC. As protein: CASSLSGRRETQYF. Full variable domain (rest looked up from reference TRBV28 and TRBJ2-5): DVKVTQSSRYLVKRTGEKVFLECVQDMDHENMFWYRQDPGLGLRLIYFSYDVKMKEKGDIPEGYSVSREKKERFSLILESASTNQTSMYLCASSLSGRRETQYFGPGTRLLVL.